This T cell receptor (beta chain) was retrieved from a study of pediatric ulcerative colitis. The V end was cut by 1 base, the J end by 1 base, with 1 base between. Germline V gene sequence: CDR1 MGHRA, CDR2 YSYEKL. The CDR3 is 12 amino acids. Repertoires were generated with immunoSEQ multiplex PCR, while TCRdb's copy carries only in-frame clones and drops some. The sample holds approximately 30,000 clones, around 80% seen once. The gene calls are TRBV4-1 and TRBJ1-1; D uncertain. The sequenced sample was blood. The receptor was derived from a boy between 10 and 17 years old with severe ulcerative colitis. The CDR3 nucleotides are TGCGCCAGCAGCCAAGCGAACACTGAAGCTTTCTTT. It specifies CASSQANTEAFF.